These T cell receptor beta chains were read from a single sample in a study of shared clonotypes between healthy human individuals. Assay used: immunoSEQ multiplex PCR; TCRdb lists only in-frame clones, some missing. This sample has 2,500,000 or so clones; around 93% occur once, and the top ten carry 0.3% to 0.4%. What was sequenced was naive CD4+ T cells from PBMCs. All receptors derive from a young man in good health. Some clones in this sample may be carry-over from other donors' samples. Each CDR3 is given with its conserved first and last residue. The order of the fields is V gene, J gene, clone size, D gene, CDR3 DNA, CDR3 protein. D genes are given only for firm matches. Rows may omit the clone size; those that give it use once, few, many or a size class.

>TRBV10-1|TRBJ2-2|-|TRBD2
TGCGCCAGCAGTGAGGGCGGGAGCGGCACCGGGGAGCTGTTTTTT
CASSEGGSGTGELFF
>TRBV7-9|TRBJ2-7|once|-
TGTGCCAGCAGCTCCTCAGGGTCCCCCTACGAGCAGTACTTC
CASSSSGSPYEQYF
>TRBV7-9|TRBJ2-1|-|TRBD2
TGTGCCAGCCATGGGCTAGCGGGCAACAATGAGCAGTTCTTC
CASHGLAGNNEQFF
>TRBV27|TRBJ2-7|once|TRBD2
TGTGCCAGCAGCTATAGACTAGCCTCAATCTCCTACGAGCAGTACTTC
CASSYRLASISYEQYF
>TRBV19|TRBJ2-5|-|TRBD2
TGTGCCAGTAGTCGGGAGGGGGTAGAGACCCAGTACTTC
CASSREGVETQYF
>TRBV29-1|TRBJ1-1|-|-
TGCAGCGCTGCGCGGGAGATGAACACTGAAGCTTTCTTT
CSAAREMNTEAFF
>TRBV4-1|TRBJ2-3|-|-
TGCGCCAGCAGCCAGGGGGTAGCCGTGGATACGCAGTATTTT
CASSQGVAVDTQYF
>TRBV6-1|TRBJ1-4|-|-
TGTGCCAGCAGTGAAGCGCTGTTTGGGCAAAAACTGTTTTTT
CASSEALFGQKLFF
>TRBV7-2|TRBJ2-1|few|-
TGTGCCAGCAGCCCATACAATGAGCAGTTCTTC
CASSPYNEQFF
>TRBV7-2|TRBJ2-1|-|-
TGTGCCAGCTCCGAGTCCGGAAATGAGCAGTTCTTC
CASSESGNEQFF
>TRBV6-5|TRBJ2-3|-|-
TGTGCCAGCAGTAACCCGACAATGATGGATACGCAGTATTTT
CASSNPTMMDTQYF
>TRBV2|TRBJ1-1|-|-
TGTGCCAGCAGTGTAGGGACTCGAGTAGGGGCAGCTTTCTTT
CASSVGTRVGAAFF
>TRBV2|TRBJ2-7|-|-
TGTGCCAGCATCCGACCGGACGGCTACGAGCAGTACTTC
CASIRPDGYEQYF
>TRBV28|TRBJ1-2|-|-
TGTGCCAGCAGTTCCCCCCTGGACACCAGAGCCTATGGCTACACCTTC
CASSSPLDTRAYGYTF
>TRBV5-3|TRBJ2-1|once|TRBD2
TGTGCCAGAAGCTTTGAGCGGGAACGCTACAATGAGCAGTTCTTC
CARSFERERYNEQFF
>TRBV7-2|TRBJ2-2|-|-
TGTGCCAGCAGCTTAGGGGTGCCGCGGAACACCGGGGAGCTGTTTTTT
CASSLGVPRNTGELFF
>TRBV19|TRBJ1-1|-|-
TGTGCCAGTAGTATAGAGGCAGGGCGAACTGAAGCTTTCTTT
CASSIEAGRTEAFF
>TRBV7-9|TRBJ2-7|-|TRBD2
TGTGCCAGCAGCTCAATGACTAGCGGGAGGGCAACTTACGAGCAGTACTTC
CASSSMTSGRATYEQYF
>TRBV20-1|TRBJ1-1|-|-
TGCAGTGCTAGGGGGGCTTTCTTT
CSARGAFF
>TRBV29-1|TRBJ1-2|-|-
TGCAGCGTTGTCCCGGTAACTGGGGTTTATGGCTACACCTTC
CSVVPVTGVYGYTF
>TRBV5-6|TRBJ1-1|-|-
TGTGCCAGCAGCTTGTATAACCCCGCTAAGACTGAAGCTTTCTTT
CASSLYNPAKTEAFF
>TRBV6-5|TRBJ1-1|-|-
TGTGCCAGCAGTCACCACCAGGGGTATACTGAAGCTTTCTTT
CASSHHQGYTEAFF
>TRBV19|TRBJ2-1|-|-
TGTGCCACCCGCGGTCGGGAAAATGAGCAGTTCTTC
CATRGRENEQFF
>TRBV7-2|TRBJ1-2|-|-
TGTGCCAGCAGCTTAGTCGGCGGGTCGGTCGGCTACACCTTC
CASSLVGGSVGYTF
>TRBV28|TRBJ2-6|-|-
TGTGCCAGCAGACCTCTGGGGGGCGGTGGGGCCAACGTCCTGACTTTC
CASRPLGGGGANVLTF
>TRBV19|TRBJ1-2|-|TRBD1
TGTGCCAGTAGTTCAAGGGACAGAAGGGGTGGTGGCTACACCTTC
CASSSRDRRGGGYTF
>TRBV9|TRBJ2-2|-|-
TGTGCCAGCAGCGTAGATTTACGGAGTCCCGGGGAGCTGTTTTTT
CASSVDLRSPGELFF
>TRBV5-1|TRBJ1-1|-|-
TGCGCCAGCAGCTTGGTTCCGGGGAACACTGAAGCTTTCTTT
CASSLVPGNTEAFF
>TRBV6-1|TRBJ2-7|-|TRBD2
TGTGCCAGCAGTGAAGCGCTAGCGGCGGGTCAGTTGTGGTACTTC
CASSEALAAGQLWYF
>TRBV9|TRBJ2-1|-|-
TGTGCCAGCAGCCGATCGGGGACCTACAATGAGCAGTTCTTC
CASSRSGTYNEQFF
>TRBV28|TRBJ2-7|-|-
TGTGCCAGCAGCCAACAGCCTACGCCTTCCTACGAGCAGTACTTC
CASSQQPTPSYEQYF
>TRBV5-4|TRBJ2-2|-|-
TGTGCCAGCAGCTTGAAGGGGGAGGGCACCGGGGAGCTGTTTTTT
CASSLKGEGTGELFF
>TRBV4-1|TRBJ2-5|-|TRBD2
TGCGCCAGCAGCCCACAGCCTACCGGGACTAGCGGGAGTTACAAGACCCAGTACTTC
CASSPQPTGTSGSYKTQYF
>TRBV2|TRBJ1-5|-|-
TGTGCCAGCAGTGAAGCGCGGGGCCTGGCGGGGGGTCAGCCCCAGCATTTT
CASSEARGLAGGQPQHF
>TRBV6-5|TRBJ2-3|-|TRBD2
TGTGCCAGCAGCCGGACTAGCGGGAGAACAGATACGCAGTATTTT
CASSRTSGRTDTQYF
>TRBV18|TRBJ2-1|once|TRBD2
TGTGCCAGCTCACCCCGGACTAGCGGGGACTACAATGAGCAGTTCTTC
CASSPRTSGDYNEQFF
>TRBV19|TRBJ2-6|-|-
TGTGCCAGTAGTATTGGGAGATCTGGGGCCAACGTCCTGACTTTC
CASSIGRSGANVLTF
>TRBV5-4|TRBJ2-5|once|-
TGTGCCAGCAGCTTGCCAGGCCCACAAGAGACCCAGTACTTC
CASSLPGPQETQYF
>TRBV5-1|TRBJ2-1|-|TRBD1
TGCGCCAGCAGCAGGGGGCTTCAAAACAATGAGCAGTTCTTC
CASSRGLQNNEQFF
>TRBV5-6|TRBJ2-2|-|-
TGTGCCAGCAGCGACCGCGGGAACTCGGGGACCGGGGAGCTGTTTTTT
CASSDRGNSGTGELFF
>TRBV7-2|TRBJ1-2|-|-
TGTGCCAGCAGGGGTGGGGGGCCTTTCTATGGCTACACCTTC
CASRGGGPFYGYTF
>TRBV9|TRBJ2-3|-|TRBD2
TGTGCCAGCAGCCCCCATAGGGGGACTAGCGGGAGGTCAGATACGCAGTATTTT
CASSPHRGTSGRSDTQYF
>TRBV4-1|TRBJ2-7|-|-
TGCGCCAGCAGCCAAGTGGGGGGCGAGCAGTACTTC
CASSQVGGEQYF
>TRBV5-4|TRBJ2-1|-|TRBD1
TGTGCCAGCAGCTTGGGGGCGACAGGGGGCGGTGAGCAGTTCTTC
CASSLGATGGGEQFF
>TRBV28|TRBJ1-2|-|-
TGTGCCAGCACTCGACAGGATTTGGCGCGCTATGGCTACACCTTC
CASTRQDLARYGYTF
>TRBV2|TRBJ2-7|-|TRBD1
TGTGCCAGCAGGGTGGGGACAGCCTACGAGCAGTACTTC
CASRVGTAYEQYF
>TRBV10-3|TRBJ1-4|-|-
TGTGCCATCAGTGAGCCTTCTCGGGGCCAGAATGAAAAACTGTTTTTT
CAISEPSRGQNEKLFF
>TRBV15|TRBJ2-1|-|TRBD2
TGTGCCACCAGCTCACTGACGACCCTAGCGGACCCCCCTCTTCGGCAGTTCTTC
CATSSLTTLADPPLRQFF
>TRBV5-1|TRBJ2-6|-|-
TGCGCCAGCAGCCCTGGGTGGGGTTCAAGCTCTGGGGCCAACGTCCTGACTTTC
CASSPGWGSSSGANVLTF
>TRBV15|TRBJ1-2|-|TRBD1
TGTGCCACCAGCAGAGATCCTCCTCCGACAGGGTGGGGTTATGGCTACACCTTC
CATSRDPPPTGWGYGYTF
>TRBV4-1|TRBJ2-7|-|TRBD1
TGCGCCAGCAGGGGGACAGGGCCCTACGAGCAGTACTTC
CASRGTGPYEQYF
>TRBV9|TRBJ2-2|-|TRBD1
TGTGCCAGCAGCCAAACAGGGGGGAACACCGGGGAGCTGTTTTTT
CASSQTGGNTGELFF
>TRBV7-9|TRBJ1-1|-|-
TGTGCCAGCAGCTCTAAGGACACTGAAGCTTTCTTT
CASSSKDTEAFF
>TRBV27|TRBJ1-1|-|TRBD1
TGTGCCAGCAGCTTTGACAGGGAATCGAGGACTGAAGCTTTCTTT
CASSFDRESRTEAFF